Each of the 21 T cell receptor beta chains below was sequenced from the same sample in a study of T-cell memory formation after mild COVID-19 listed by TCRdb under 2021. Libraries were prepared through 5' RACE. The sample was run on an Illumina NovaSeq 6000. TCRdb reprocessing: public reads trimmed at Q25 with fastp, clones called with MiXCR, in-frame beta chains kept. Rows merge per CDR3 protein into single entries with the most common DNA and genes. For this sample the table gives 310,000 or so distinct CDR3 sequences, of which about 16% were detected only once. The ten top clones hold over 20% of the sample. Sequencing was done on a sample of PBMCs or a T cell subset sorted from them (not recorded which). The receptors come from a man younger than 35 who had mild COVID-19 (a few samples of this study predate the infection). The sample titles of this study are shuffled in the database, so cell type and time point are left out; the donor was told from shared clones.

In its sample, this clonotype was seen a few times. The genes are TRBV6-5 and TRBJ2-1; weak D call: TRBD1 (5 bases). Germline CDR1 reads MNHEY; CDR2 reads SVGAGI. The V end was cut by 6 bases, the J end by 10 bases, with 13 bases between. The CDR3 consists of 12 residues. The CDR3 nucleotides are TGTGCCAGCAGCTCCGACAGCCACGAGCAGTTCTTC. It specifies CASSSDSHEQFF.

This clonotype occurred a few times. The J gene is TRBJ2-7, the V gene TRBV29-1, with 10 bases identical to TRBD1. This CDR3 region has 14 residues. V lost 2 bases, J lost 3 bases, and 4 bases stayed unmatched. The germline CDR1 and CDR2 sequences are SQVTM and ANQGSEA. The CDR3 DNA reads as TGCAGCGTTGAATTAAGGGACAGGGGCTACGAGCAGTACTTC. Protein product: CSVELRDRGYEQYF.

This clonotype was picked up many times. This rearrangement joins TRBV6-2 or TRBV6-3 to TRBJ2-1; 14 bases map to TRBD2. Germline CDR1 and CDR2: MNHEY and SVGEGT. The junction had 2 bases not matched to a gene; V was cut back by 8 bases and J by 2 bases. The CDR3 spans 15 residues. As DNA, the CDR3 is TGTGCCAGCGAGACTAGCGGGGGGGCCTACAATGAGCAGTTCTTC. It specifies CASETSGGAYNEQFF.

There are many counts of this clonotype. CDR3 residues: CASRDRGPYEQYF. The DNA for the CDR3 is TGTGCCAGCCGGGACAGGGGACCCTACGAGCAGTACTTC. The V gene is TRBV6-5, the J gene TRBJ2-7; TRBD1 matches at 10 bases. CDR3 length: 13 residues. After removal of 8 bases from V and 2 bases from J, the junction contained 3 bases not matched to a gene. Germline V CDR1 and CDR2: MNHEY, SVGAGI.

This clonotype was seen more than once but under ten times. The chain combines TRBV6-4 with TRBJ1-1, with D hard to call. Deletions cut 2 bases from V and 2 bases from J, with 6 bases between. The CDR3 covers 13 residues. Germline values: CDR1 MRHNA, CDR2 SNTAGT. CDR3 loop: CASSDPENTEAFF. The CDR3 nucleotides are TGTGCCAGCAGTGACCCCGAAAACACTGAAGCTTTCTTT.

This chain links TRBV20-1 with TRBJ1-3; D uncertain. Germline-derived CDR1 and CDR2 are DFQATT and SNEGSKA (reference sequence). Deletions cut 3 bases from V and 4 bases from J, with 19 bases between. CDR3 length: 16 residues. CDR3 amino acids: CSARKGGGATGNTIYF. In nucleotides, the CDR3 is TGCAGTGCTAGGAAGGGAGGAGGTGCGACAGGAAACACCATATATTTT.

This clonotype was counted only a few times. V and J are TRBV6-4 and TRBJ1-1; D is uncertain. This CDR3 is built from 10 residues. CDR1 MRHNA and CDR2 SNTAGT come from the germline V gene. V was pared by 7 bases and J by 6 bases, with 6 bases between. The CDR3: CASTRSEAFF. CDR3 nucleotides: TGTGCCAGCACAAGATCTGAAGCTTTCTTT.

At least ten counts were recorded for this clonotype. The chain joins TRBV5-1 to TRBJ2-2; D not resolved. Between the trimmed V and J ends, which lost 2 bases and 1 base, there was a span of 6 bases. There are 14 residues in the CDR3. Germline V gives CDR1 SGHRS, CDR2 YFSETQ. Here the CDR3 reads CASSFHRNTGELFF. The CDR3 coding sequence is TGCGCCAGCAGCTTTCACAGGAACACCGGGGAGCTGTTTTTT.

This clonotype was observed a few times. The chain recombines TRBV12-3 or TRBV12-4 with TRBJ2-7, with TRBD1 matching 12 bases. The CDR3 length is 21 residues. J lost 5 bases, V lost 8 bases, and 28 bases had no gene match. CDR3 residues: CASSPSSPGTGGRVGTDEQYF. Here the CDR3 DNA reads TGTGCCAGCTCCCCGTCCTCTCCCGGGACAGGGGGCCGGGTCGGGACCGACGAGCAGTACTTC.

The chain is built from TRBV6-5 and TRBJ2-1; TRBD1 aligns across 8 bases. V dropped 5 bases and J dropped 2; count of bases not matched to a gene: 5. The CDR3 extends over 15 amino acids. Germline-derived CDR1 and CDR2 are MNHEY and SVGAGI. CDR3 coding DNA: TGTGCCAGCAGTGCCGACAGGGGCGCCTACAATGAGCAGTTCTTC. It specifies CASSADRGAYNEQFF.

This clonotype was observed a few times. This chain connects TRBV6-2 or TRBV6-3 to TRBJ2-7; 7 bases are shared with TRBD1. Germline V gene lookup returns CDR1 MNHEY and CDR2 SVGEGT. The CDR3 consists of 11 residues. The V and J ends lost 6 bases and 6 bases, in that order; junction bases with no gene match: 2. Here the CDR3 reads CASRQGPEQYV. DNA for the CDR3: TGTGCCAGCAGACAGGGGCCCGAGCAGTACGTC.

A few counts support this clonotype. The chain links TRBV6-5 to TRBJ2-5, with a possible D match to TRBD2 (6 bases). Germline CDR1 and CDR2: MNHEY and SVGAGI. The CDR3 totals 15 residues. V was pared by 0 bases and J by 3 bases, with 11 bases between. This chain's CDR3 is CASSYSGGSEETQYF. DNA for the CDR3: TGTGCCAGCAGTTACTCCGGGGGATCGGAAGAGACCCAGTACTTC.

Only one count was recorded for this clonotype. The gene calls are TRBV20-1 and TRBJ2-1, with 8 bases that match TRBD1. CDR1 and CDR2 from the germline V gene are DFQATT and SNEGSKA (reference sequence). The CDR3 has 13 residues. Unmatched junction bases numbered 3, after V lost 2 bases and J lost 6 bases. CDR3 in DNA: TGCAGTGCTAGACGGACAGGGAGCAATGAGCAGTTCTTC. Protein sequence: CSARRTGSNEQFF.

A word on this clonotype: Mismatch with germline at one junction end may stem from a read error. CDR3 in amino acids: CASSEDRDTNTQYF. CDR3 DNA: TGTGCCAGTAGTGAGGACAGGGACACAAATACGCAGTATTTT. V is TRBV19 and J is TRBJ2-3; TRBD1 matches at 8 bases. The CDR3 consists of 14 residues. Germline V lookup: CDR1 LNHDA, CDR2 SQIVND (reference sequence).

This clonotype was seen a handful of times. This sequence joins TRBV24-1 and TRBJ2-3; tentative D call: TRBD2 (6 bases). The germline gives CDR1 KGHDR, CDR2 SFDVKD. This CDR3 has 12 amino acids. The V gene lost 12 bases and the J gene lost 4 bases, with 13 bases spanning the gap. The CDR3 bases are TGTGCCCCCGGAGGGAGCGCAGATACGCAGTATTTT. Encoded protein: CAPGGSADTQYF.

The gene calls are TRBV11-2 and TRBJ2-2; unclear D gene. The CDR3 extends over 15 amino acids. Germline V gene lookup returns CDR1 SGHAT and CDR2 FQNNGV. V shed 2 bases and J shed 1 base, with 8 bases lying between them. The CDR3 coding sequence is TGTGCCAGCAGCTTACGGTGGTGGAACACCGGGGAGCTGTTTTTT. It encodes CASSLRWWNTGELFF.

This clonotype was recorded many times. V usage is TRBV4-3 and J usage is TRBJ1-5; a weak D match, TRBD1 (5 bases). Germline V gene lookup returns CDR1 LGHNA and CDR2 YSLEER. V shed 3 bases and J shed 2 bases, with 17 bases lying between them. The CDR3 totals 17 residues. The CDR3 is CASSQVRCGGRNQPQHF. DNA for the CDR3: TGCGCCAGCAGCCAGGTGAGGTGCGGGGGACGCAATCAGCCCCAGCATTTT.

This clonotype was detected a few times. The chain couples TRBV5-1 to TRBJ1-2; 8 bases line up with TRBD1. Per the germline V gene, CDR1 is SGHRS and CDR2 is YFSETQ. J lost 8 bases, V lost 1 base, and 7 bases had no gene match. CDR3 length: 14 amino acids. The CDR3 region has the DNA TGCGCCAGCAGCTTGATTGCCAGGGGGCTAGGCTACACCTTC. Translated, it gives CASSLIARGLGYTF.

This clonotype was found a few times. The chain is built from TRBV9 and TRBJ2-1, with 15 nucleotides matching TRBD2. The CDR3 is made up of 17 amino acids. Germline trimming cut 0 bases from V and 9 bases from J; bases unmatched to any gene: 7. Germline V CDR1 and CDR2: SGDLS, YYNGEE. The CDR3 bases are TGTGCCAGCAGCGTAGGCGGGACTAGCGGGGGGCCTGGTGAGCAGTTCTTC. This codes for CASSVGGTSGGPGEQFF.

This clonotype was observed a handful of times. The chain joins TRBV7-2 to TRBJ2-1, with D maybe TRBD1 (5 bases). This CDR3 is built from 13 residues. Trimming cost V 3 bases and J 9 bases, with 12 bases left between them. The germline V gene has CDR1 SGHTA and CDR2 FQGNSA. CDR3 in DNA: TGTGCCAGCAGCTTCATCCAGGGAACTGAGCAGTTCTTC. This codes for CASSFIQGTEQFF.

The V and J genes are TRBV12-3 or TRBV12-4 and TRBJ1-5, with 8 bases aligning to TRBD1. The CDR3 spans 15 residues. Trimming at V came to 3 bases and at J to 6 bases, leaving 7 bases not matched to a gene. The DNA for the CDR3 is TGTGCCAGCAGTTTTTATGCGCAGGGGGCTCAGCCCCAGCATTTT. This codes for CASSFYAQGAQPQHF.